This T cell receptor (beta chain) was documented in a study of blood T cell repertoires in COVID-19. The V and J ends lost 1 base and 8 bases respectively, with 14 bases between them. CDR3 length equals 14 residues. Germline V lookup: CDR1 MGHRA, CDR2 YSYEKL. Sequenced by immunoSEQ multiplex PCR; TCRdb stores in-frame clones only, minus some. The sample includes about 57,000 clones, 87% of them seen just once. The sequencing input was peripheral blood. The clonotype originates from a woman older than 75 with COVID-19, enrolled during active disease. The chain links TRBV4-1 to TRBJ1-2; weak D call: TRBD1 (6 bases). CDR3 sequence reads: CASSQGQAGWGYTF. The DNA of the CDR3 is TGCGCCAGCAGCCAAGGACAGGCTGGGTGGGGCTACACCTTC.